Reported below is one T cell receptor (beta chain). What it recognizes is unknown. Produced via immunoSEQ multiplex PCR; TCRdb's table is partial and in-frame only. The sample contains fewer than 9,000 clones, roughly 75% of which appear only once. With 3 bases removed from V and 3 bases from J, the gap between germline ends came to 14 bases. This CDR3 contains 16 residues. Germline CDR1 and CDR2: SEHNR and FQNEAQ (reference sequence). Each case's diagnosis was confirmed by two pathologists on H&E. The data derive from a study of immune evolution from preneoplasia to lung adenocarcinoma. Study-wide points: Top clone share appeared to fall from AAH through AIS, MIA, adenocarcinoma. Normal lung had highest clonality; later lesions appeared denser, more diverse.

The receptor was isolated from a person aged 60-80 years with lung adenocarcinoma. This chain uses TRBV7-9 with TRBJ2-2; D could derive from TRBD1 or TRBD2 (7 bases each). Sequenced: FFPE adjacent normal lung tissue. CDR3 nucleotide sequence: TGTGCCAGCAGCTTCCCTGCAGGGGGGGACACCGGGGAGCTGTTTTTT. Residues: CASSFPAGGDTGELFF.